Shown below are 7 T cell receptor beta chains from a single sample sequenced in a study of blood T cell repertoires in COVID-19. The repertoire was sequenced with immunoSEQ multiplex PCR; TCRdb's copy has only in-frame clones and lacks some. Of more than 65,000 clones in the sample, about 73% were seen once. The sequenced sample was peripheral blood. Receptors were obtained from a woman aged 70-85 years with acute or convalescent COVID-19.

The chain has TRBV7-9 and TRBJ1-5, with 7 bases lining up with TRBD1. Germline V lookup: CDR1 SEHNR, CDR2 FQNEAQ (reference sequence). The CDR3 spans 15 residues. Trimming removed 1 base from V and 6 bases from J; junction bases left unmatched: 6. The CDR3 sequence: CASSLGTGEGQPQHF. The CDR3 DNA sequence: TGTGCCAGCAGCTTAGGTACAGGGGAAGGTCAGCCCCAGCATTTT.

This sequence joins TRBV11-3 and TRBJ2-1, with 7 bases aligning to TRBD2. CDR3 size: 13 residues. CDR1 is SGHNT and CDR2 is YENEEA in the germline V gene. V trimming: 2 bases; J trimming: 6 bases; junction bases outside the gene matches: 1. The chain's CDR3 is CASSLSGGNEQFF. The CDR3 DNA is TGTGCCAGCAGCTTATCGGGGGGCAATGAGCAGTTCTTC.

J is TRBJ2-7 and V is TRBV7-9; D perhaps matches TRBD1 (6 bases). Germline assignment: CDR1 SEHNR and CDR2 FQNEAQ (reference sequence). V shed 10 bases and J shed 3 bases, with 22 bases lying between them. This CDR3 has 15 residues. CDR3 protein: CATNSLLRGIYEQYF. In DNA form, the CDR3 reads TGTGCCACAAATTCCCTCCTCAGGGGTATCTACGAGCAGTACTTC.

The V and J genes are TRBV28 and TRBJ1-5, with TRBD1 matching 7 bases. Germline V gives CDR1 MDHEN, CDR2 SYDVKM. V dropped 0 bases and J dropped 4; count of bases not matched to a gene: 6. The CDR3 has 16 amino acids. CDR3 DNA sequence: TGTGCCAGCAGTTTATGGGCAGGGGGAGGTAATCAGCCCCAGCATTTT. It encodes CASSLWAGGGNQPQHF.

This clone appeared a single time. The chain recombines TRBV7-3 with TRBJ2-1, with TRBD2 as a possible D gene (5 bases). The CDR3 runs to 15 residues. CDR1 and CDR2 from the germline V gene are SGHTA and FQGTGA. V was trimmed by 2 bases and J by 6 bases, leaving 14 bases between them. Here the CDR3 reads CASSLGERSSNEQFF. As DNA, the CDR3 is TGTGCCAGCAGCTTAGGGGAGAGGAGTAGCAATGAGCAGTTCTTC.

This clone has just a few counts. This sequence joins TRBV28 and TRBJ1-1, with TRBD1 identical over 7 bases. V lost 5 bases and J lost 7; bases outside the gene matches: 7. The germline V gene has CDR1 MDHEN and CDR2 SYDVKM. This CDR3 is 13 amino acids long. Here the CDR3 DNA reads TGTGCCAGCAGTGGGTCGGGACAGAGTGAAGCTTTCTTT. This codes for CASSGSGQSEAFF.

This clone was seen a handful of times. The rearrangement joins TRBV9 to TRBJ2-5; 12 bases are shared with TRBD2. The germline CDR1 and CDR2 sequences are SGDLS and YYNGEE. V trimming: 0 bases; J trimming: 3 bases; junction bases outside the gene matches: 6. The CDR3 has 17 residues. The CDR3 sequence: CASSVDASGGAKETQYF. As DNA, the CDR3 is TGTGCCAGCAGCGTAGATGCTAGCGGGGGGGCGAAAGAGACCCAGTACTTC. The variable domain in full, completed from reference TRBV9 and TRBJ2-5, reads DSGVTQTPKHLITATGQRVTLRCSPRSGDLSVYWYQQSLDQGLQFLIQYYNGEERAKGNILERFSAQQFPDLHSELNLSSLELGDSALYFCASSVDASGGAKETQYFGPGTRLLVL.